This T cell receptor beta chain was captured by sequencing in a study of T-cell memory formation after mild COVID-19 (dated by TCRdb to 2020 to 2022). Some background on the complete study: TCR sequence clusters from the two donors were found to be largely donor specific. In two donors, T-cell clones that expanded and contracted after mild COVID-19 were followed by sequencing TCRalpha and TCRbeta repertoires longitudinally. Two young, previously healthy adult volunteers made up the cohort, one male and one female.

These reads were obtained on an Illumina NovaSeq 6000. TCRalpha and TCRbeta cDNA libraries were built by 5'RACE with constant-segment primers, adding sample barcodes and unique molecular identifiers. Trizol reagent was used to extract RNA from every sample. Library amplification was performed in two PCR steps, and a second sample barcode and Illumina TruSeq adapters were introduced in the second step. The libraries were sequenced on an Illumina NovaSeq using 2 x 150 bp paired-end reads. In the source study's methods: The reads were demultiplexed and collapsed into UMI-guided consensus sequences using migec v1.2.7. Using mixcr v2.1.11, the UMI consensuses were aligned to TRA and TRB V and J templates and assembled into clonotypes. A clonotype was counted as expanded or contracted only when both edgeR and NoisET called the clonotype significant, with the noise models trained on biological replicates. For edgeR calls, the thresholds were a false discovery rate-adjusted p below 0.01 and a log2 fold-change of 1. As an exploratory analysis of dynamics, max-normalized trajectories of the 1000 most abundant clonotypes were examined by PCA with hierarchical clustering. Separately sequenced CD4+ and CD8+ repertoires were used to assign the CD4 or CD8 phenotype of responding clones. TCRdb redid the processing of the public reads, applying fastp at Q25 and MiXCR, and retained in-frame beta chains. When rows share a CDR3 protein, they turn into one entry using the most common DNA and genes. The authors' filters were not applied to this entry. This sample has around 7,100 distinct CDR3 sequences in its table, and less than 75% of those were observed once. Of the sample, around 2.3% is held by the ten largest clones.

Ficoll-Paque density gradient centrifugation was the method used to isolate PBMCs. Study-wide findings and limitations: The study covered only two mild cases, and larger cohorts including severe cases with pre-infection samples were considered necessary. From day 15 to 85, contracting clones showed balanced CD4/CD8 phenotypes, whereas a second wave of clones that expanded from day 15 to 37 leaned towards CD4+. SARS-CoV-2 specificity was not confirmed for the second-wave clones peaking on day 37. The detection of some responding clones in pre-infection memory suggests that pre-existing cross-reactive memory T cells joined the SARS-CoV-2 response. Contracting CD4+ clones were located mainly in the CM and EM memory subsets, whereas CD8+ clones were found to be enriched in EMRA.

As concerns this clonotype: This receptor's antigen is unknown. There are no base qualities to consult, and no much larger clone falls within one base.

Reading from cysteine to phenylalanine, the CDR3 counts 15 amino acids. Only the CDR3 DNA is retained, 45 bases long and in frame from the first base. From a lookup of the germline V gene, CDR1 and CDR2 are MNHEY and SVGAGI. Ends trimmed: V by 0 bases, J by 6 bases; bases unmatched to a gene: 6. The chain is made from TRBV6-5 and TRBJ2-3; TRBD1 lines up with 7 middle nucleotides. This TCR was recovered from an adult who had mild COVID-19 (a few samples of this study predate the infection). The sample titles of this study are shuffled in the database, so cell type and time point are left out. Sequenced: PBMCs or a T cell subset sorted from them (not recorded which). For the CDR3, the sequence is CASSYSTGAKDTQYF. The DNA reads TGTGCCAGCAGTTACTCCACAGGGGCGAAGGATACGCAGTATTTT.